The TCR beta chain described here comes from a study of cytomegalovirus exposure and HLA in healthy donors. Study-wide findings and caveats: Per a prior analysis, the majority of TCR beta V segments were productive roughly 90% or roughly 30% of the time.

The PCR employed 60 Vbeta primers together with 13 Jbeta primers. The table came from immunoSEQ multiplex PCR; TCRdb's copy has only in-frame clones and leaves some out. The table has approximately 180,000 clones, about 76% seen once. About this clone: Its target is not known.

CDR1 and CDR2 (germline): MNHNS, SASEGT. This CDR3 region has 16 residues. Trimming removed 4 bases at V and 0 bases at J, with 10 bases between. Sequenced material: PBMCs. The V gene is TRBV6-1, the J gene TRBJ2-6; TRBD2 might be the D (5 bases). This TCR was sampled from a woman aged 50 to 65 in good health and CMV-seronegative. The CDR3 loop is CASSGTPLSGANVLTF. The DNA of the CDR3 is TGTGCCAGCAGTGGGACTCCCCTCTCTGGGGCCAACGTCCTGACTTTC.